These 8 T cell receptor beta chains were sequenced from one sample in a study of shared clonotypes between healthy human individuals (dated by TCRdb to 2018 to 2021). Library creation used the immunoSEQ multiplex PCR assay. Sourced from immuneACCESS, this table was stored by TCRdb with only in-frame sequences that have V and J called. A share of the clones is absent; for the studies checked, an unresolved V gene accounts for under half, and the remainder has no known explanation. This sample is represented by more than 2 million clones; less than 95% of them were singletons. Around 1.1% of the sample is held by the ten biggest clonotypes. For the CD8 naive samples, CD45RO-negative cells were positively selected for CCR7, yielding a CD45RA+CCR7+ population from which TemRA cells were excluded. The sequenced material came from naive CD8+ T cells sorted from blood. Read against the paper, the sample's cell subset or site label means: CD45RA+CCR7+. These receptors originate from a man aged 18 to 30 in good health.

The chain couples TRBV4-1 to TRBJ2-7; the D gene is possibly TRBD1 (6 bases). CDR1 and CDR2 from the germline V gene are MGHRA and YSYEKL. The V and J ends lost 5 bases and 3 bases respectively, with 14 bases between them. CDR3 length equals 14 residues. Here the CDR3 reads CASSEEDSNYEQYF. The CDR3, as DNA: TGCGCCAGCAGCGAGGAGGACAGCAACTACGAGCAGTACTTC.

This chain uses TRBV10-1 with TRBJ2-7; D could derive from TRBD1 or TRBD2 (5 bases each). CDR1 and CDR2 (germline): WNHNN, SYGVQD (reference sequence). The CDR3 is 14 residues long. The ends were cut back, 0 bases at V and 7 bases at J, with 13 bases in the middle. CDR3 nucleotide sequence: TGCGCCAGCAGTGAGTCTACGGGACGGAAAGAGCAGTACTTC. This codes for CASSESTGRKEQYF.

The CDR3 sequence: CASSDWRAPQETQYF. For the CDR3, the DNA is TGTGCCAGCAGTGACTGGCGGGCTCCTCAAGAGACCCAGTACTTC. This rearrangement joins TRBV25-1 to TRBJ2-5; D is perhaps TRBD2 (5 bases). Germline V gene data show CDR1 as MGHDK and CDR2 as SYGVNS. This CDR3 has 15 amino acids. V shed 3 bases and J shed 2 bases, with 13 bases lying between them.

The V gene is TRBV15, the J gene TRBJ2-2; D gene uncertain. The CDR3 loop spans 11 amino acids. Germline V gene lookup returns CDR1 LNHNV and CDR2 YYDKDF (reference sequence). Deletions cut 5 bases from V and 5 bases from J, with 3 bases between. The CDR3 nucleotides read TGTGCCACCAGCGATACCGGGGAGCTGTTTTTT. It encodes CATSDTGELFF. Variable domain in full (rest from reference TRBV15 and TRBJ2-2): DAMVIQNPRYQVTQFGKPVTLSCSQTLNHNVMYWYQQKSSQAPKLLFHYYDKDFNNEADTPDNFQSRRPNTSFCFLDIRSPGLGDTAMYLCATSDTGELFFGEGSRLTVL.

This rearrangement joins TRBV27 to TRBJ2-7; TRBD1 is a possible D gene (6 bases). The V end lost 0 bases, the J end lost 5 bases, and 17 bases lay between the germline ends. The CDR3 loop spans 16 amino acids. Germline V gene sequence: CDR1 MNHEY, CDR2 SMNVEV (reference sequence). The CDR3 coding sequence is TGTGCCAGCAGTTTATCCACCGCTCAGGGGCCCCACGAGCAGTACTTC. Translation: CASSLSTAQGPHEQYF.

The chain combines TRBV7-8 with TRBJ2-1; 9 bases agree with TRBD2. The CDR3 loop spans 14 amino acids. Germline loops: CDR1 SGHVS, CDR2 FQNEAQ. V dropped 2 bases and J dropped 7; count of bases not matched to a gene: 3. CDR3 DNA: TGTGCCAGCAGCTTACTGCGGGAGGGGAATGAGCAGTTCTTC. It translates to CASSLLREGNEQFF.

The gene calls are TRBV27 and TRBJ1-6, with a possible D match to TRBD1 (5 bases). Trimming left V 2 bases short and J 5 bases short, with 13 bases between. Looked up from germline, CDR1 is MNHEY and CDR2 is SMNVEV (reference sequence). This CDR3 comprises 16 residues. The DNA of the CDR3 is TGTGCCAGCAGTTTAAGCCCCGGGACGGATAATTCACCCCTCCACTTT. Protein: CASSLSPGTDNSPLHF.

This chain uses TRBV2 with TRBJ2-1; perhaps TRBD2 as D (5 bases). In germline, CDR1 is SNHLY, CDR2 FYNNEI. This CDR3 contains 13 residues. The germline V and J ends were trimmed by 8 bases and 12 bases, with 20 bases remaining between them. The CDR3 DNA is TGTGCCAGCGAGGGAGTCAACCCCAAGGGGCAGTTCTTC. This encodes CASEGVNPKGQFF.